This passage covers 23 T cell receptor beta chains from one sample sequenced in a study of tumor-infiltrating lymphocytes in primary liver carcinoma. Priming with a constant-region primer yielded TCR beta cDNA from 500 ng total RNA. Researchers made the TCR beta libraries by running three nested multiplex PCR rounds with slightly modified ARM-PCR. Each of the first two PCR rounds ran 9 to 11 cycles with TRBV1-TRBV30 forward and C-beta reverse primers. TCRdb processed the multiplex PCR reads anew with MiXCR; each CDR3 protein has one entry. This table holds approximately 100,000 distinct CDR3 sequences, about 63% found once. The source material, 20-30 mg of unsorted bulk tissue, was used to co-extract RNA and DNA. The sequenced sample consisted of liver tumor tissue from sampling region 2. Subset in this sample: tumor region T2, inferior pole. The receptor set was obtained from a woman aged 60 to 75 with primary liver carcinoma and hepatitis B virus infection.

CDR3 loop: CATSGHSNQPQHF. The CDR3, as DNA: TGTGCCACCAGTGGACATAGCAATCAGCCCCAGCATTTT. The rearrangement uses TRBV24-1 and TRBJ1-5; D call uncertain. The CDR3 spans 13 residues. Germline CDR1 KGHDR, CDR2 SFDVKD. Trimming left V 5 bases short and J 0 bases short, with 4 bases between.

This clonotype has just a few counts. With a much larger clone just one base away, this may be a read error. This chain joins TRBV28 and TRBJ1-4; D remains unclear. Germline CDR1 is MDHEN and CDR2 is SYDVKM. V gave up 7 bases and J gave up 7 bases, with 10 bases separating them. The CDR3 is 12 amino acids. The CDR3 DNA follows: TGTGCCAGCATCCACCCCGGTGAAAAACTGTTTTTT. Translating gives CASIHPGEKLFF.

This clonotype occurred many times. The chain employs TRBV12-3 or TRBV12-4 and TRBJ2-3, with 16 bases fitting TRBD2. The CDR3 consists of 18 residues. V was clipped by 6 bases and J by 0 bases; unmatched bases: 6. The CDR3 DNA is TGTGCCAGCAGGGATGGGACTAGCGGGAGGGGGAGCACAGATACGCAGTATTTT. Protein: CASRDGTSGRGSTDTQYF.

For this clonotype: This likely comes from a read error, as the CDR3 has no conserved phenylalanine or tryptophan at its end. V is TRBV7-8 and J is TRBJ1-5; no clear D gene. V gave up 7 bases and J gave up 5 bases, with 18 bases separating them. CDR1 SGHVS and CDR2 FQNEAQ come from the germline V gene. The CDR3 is 15 amino acids. The chain's CDR3 is CASTRWPQEDQPQHS. The CDR3 coding sequence is TGTGCCAGCACCCGGTGGCCCCAAGAGGATCAGCCCCAGCATTCT.

This clonotype has a single count. The junction shows a germline mismatch at one end, possibly a read error. This chain links TRBV11-2 with TRBJ2-3; TRBD2 matches 11 bases. CDR1 is SGHAT, CDR2 FQNNGV, per germline. The CDR3 contains 14 residues. The CDR3 reads CASSLESSGGSQFF. As DNA, the CDR3 is TGTGCCAGCAGCTTAGAGTCTAGCGGGGGGTCACAGTTTTTT.

As for this clonotype: Here the CDR3 omits its conserved ending phenylalanine or tryptophan, so a read error is the likely source. The chain links TRBV11-2 to TRBJ2-2; D gene ambiguous. Per the germline V gene, CDR1 is SGHAT and CDR2 is FQNNGV. This CDR3 has 15 amino acids. Here the CDR3 DNA reads TGTGCTAACAGCCCTCCGCAAGGACCGACCGGGGAGCTGTTTTTA. This encodes CANSPPQGPTGELFL.

The V gene is TRBV11-3, the J gene TRBJ2-1; D is perhaps TRBD1 or TRBD2 (5 bases each). Germline V CDR1 and CDR2: SGHNT, YENEEA. V was trimmed by 1 base and J by 8 bases, leaving 18 bases between them. This CDR3 is 16 amino acids long. The CDR3 DNA is TGTGCCAGCAGCTTAGGCGCCTGGGGACGGGCCGATGAGCAGTTCTTC. This translates into CASSLGAWGRADEQFF.

This clonotype came up a few times. A clone one base away is much larger, so this may be a read error. The rearrangement joins TRBV12-3 or TRBV12-4 to TRBJ1-4, with 7 bases matching TRBD1. V shed 3 bases and J 3 bases; nucleotides not matched to a gene: 7. The CDR3 totals 16 residues. For the CDR3, the DNA is TGTGCCAGCAGTTTGTCACTTGGGACAGCTAATGAAAAACTGTTTTTT. This translates into CASSLSLGTANEKLFF.

Note on this clonotype: At one of its ends the junction is not consistent with the germline gene, which may arise from a read error. The rearrangement links TRBV11-3 to TRBJ1-1, with 12 bases identical to TRBD1. CDR3 length: 15 residues. The germline V gene encodes CDR1 SGHNT and CDR2 YENEEA. The chain's CDR3 is CAGSLGQGATAEAFF. CDR3 DNA: TGTGCCGGCAGCCTGGGACAGGGGGCGACGGCTGAAGCTTTTTTT. Filled out from reference TRBV11-3 and TRBJ1-1, the complete variable domain reads EAGVVQSPRYKIIEKKQPVAFWCNPISGHNTLYWYLQNLGQGPELLIRYENEEAVDDSQLPKDRFSAERLKGVDSTLKIQPAELGDSAVYLCAGSLGQGATAEAFFGQGTRLTVV.

As for this clonotype: A read error may account for a junction end that differs from germline. V gene TRBV4-1 combines with J gene TRBJ2-5; no reliable D call. This CDR3 spans 16 amino acids. The V gene's germline CDR1 is MGHRA and CDR2 YSYEKL. In DNA form, the CDR3 reads TGCGTCAGCCGCCGATCCCCCCAGGCAGCGCAAGAGACCCAGTACTTC. This sequence encodes CVSRRSPQAAQETQYF.

The sample holds many counts of this clonotype. V and J are TRBV29-1 and TRBJ2-3; no definite D call. The V end lost 1 base, the J end lost 6 bases, and 11 bases lay between the germline ends. CDR1 is SQVTM and CDR2 is ANQGSEA in the germline V gene. The CDR3 runs 13 residues. The CDR3 region is CSVEGQERDTQYF. Written as DNA, the CDR3 is TGCAGCGTTGAAGGGCAGGAAAGGGATACGCAGTATTTT.

Turning to this clonotype: With a much larger clone just one base away, this may be a read error. V and J are TRBV30 and TRBJ2-1, with D unresolved. V gave up 0 bases and J gave up 3 bases, with 12 bases separating them. The CDR3 totals 15 residues. CDR1 is GTSNPN, CDR2 SVGIG, per germline (reference sequence). CDR3 amino acids: CAWSVVGSFYNEQFF. The CDR3 coding sequence is TGTGCCTGGAGTGTGGTGGGAAGCTTCTACAATGAGCAGTTCTTC.

In this sample, this clonotype turned up a few times. This may be a read error: a much more frequent sequence differs by one nucleotide. The chain is built from TRBV6-1 and TRBJ2-3; the D is unclear. The CDR3 spans 14 residues. CDR1 is MNHNS and CDR2 is SASEGT in the germline V gene. V lost 10 bases to trimming and J lost 0 bases, with 14 bases between them. CDR3 sequence: CATLHWTSTDTQYF. CDR3 bases: TGTGCCACCCTCCACTGGACCAGCACAGATACGCAGTATTTT.

With regard to this clonotype: Since the CDR3 does not end with the conserved phenylalanine or tryptophan, this likely comes from a read error. It is unclear where the CDR3 begins or ends on the DNA, so no DNA is shown, and the CDR3 is as TCRdb lists it. CDR3 loop: CASSLDPGRNSPLHV. V usage is TRBV11-2 and J usage is TRBJ1-6. Germline V CDR1 and CDR2: SGHAT, FQNNGV. The CDR3 contains 15 residues when both ends are counted.

As concerns this clonotype: A much larger clonotype is one base distant, so this may be a read error. V usage is TRBV5-6 and J usage is TRBJ2-7; D may match TRBD1 or TRBD2 (6 bases each). CDR3 length: 14 residues. Trimming removed 2 bases from V and 5 bases from J, with 14 bases in between. Germline V gene sequence: CDR1 SGHDT, CDR2 YYEEEE. CDR3 in amino acids: CASSFQGTSHEQYF. CDR3 DNA sequence: TGTGCCAGCAGCTTCCAGGGGACTTCTCACGAGCAGTACTTC.

Notes on this clonotype: Likely a read error: the CDR3 ends without its conserved phenylalanine or tryptophan. This chain links TRBV5-1 with TRBJ2-1; D is uncertain. Germline V gives CDR1 SGHRS, CDR2 YFSETQ. The CDR3 consists of 15 residues. V was pared by 2 bases and J by 8 bases, with 17 bases between. CDR3 sequence (DNA): TGCGCCAGCAGCTTAGATGCCGTCCCCGGTTATGAGCAGTTCTCC. Residues: CASSLDAVPGYEQFS.

The genes are TRBV7-8 and TRBJ2-1; 8 bases fit TRBD2. The CDR3 is 14 residues long. Germline lookup yields CDR1 SGHVS and CDR2 FQNEAQ. After removal of 10 bases from V and 7 bases from J, the junction contained 12 bases not matched to a gene. The chain's CDR3 is CANRAPGGWNEQFF. CDR3 DNA sequence: TGTGCCAACAGAGCTCCGGGAGGGTGGAATGAGCAGTTCTTC.

The chain uses TRBV29-1 and TRBJ2-5; D ambiguous. Germline CDR1 and CDR2: SQVTM and ANQGSEA. The CDR3 contains 13 residues. The CDR3 region is CSSPLLGRETQYF. The DNA of the CDR3 is TGCAGTTCACCTCTTCTTGGTAGAGAGACCCAGTACTTC.

The chain is built from TRBV4-1 and TRBJ2-7; TRBD2 matches 7 bases. The germline V gene has CDR1 MGHRA and CDR2 YSYEKL. CDR3 length: 14 amino acids. With 4 bases clipped from V and 4 bases from J, the junction kept 7 bases outside the gene matches. The CDR3 sequence is CASSPAGRVYEQYV. CDR3 nucleotides: TGCGCCAGCAGCCCCGCGGGGAGGGTATACGAGCAGTACGTC.

With regard to this clonotype: This may come from a read error, since a much larger clone is one base off. The chain uses TRBV21-1 and TRBJ1-5. TRBV21-1 is recorded as a pseudogene. CDR3 size: 16 residues. CDR3 coding DNA: TGTGCCAGCGTTCCGATCGGGAGGGCTCGCGGTCAGTCCCAGCATTTT. Protein product: CASVPIGRARGQSQHF.

The chain has TRBV7-9 and TRBJ1-1; D gene uncertain. V lost 4 bases and J 0 bases, leaving 15 bases between the germline ends. The length of the CDR3 is 16 residues. Germline CDR1 reads SEHNR; CDR2 reads FQNEAQ (reference sequence). The CDR3 sequence: CASSSPPGGVNTEAFF. CDR3 coding DNA: TGTGCCAGCAGCTCCCCCCCAGGAGGAGTGAACACTGAAGCTTTCTTT.

About this clonotype: A much larger clone sits a single nucleotide away, making a read error possible. This chain joins TRBV5-4 and TRBJ2-3; tentative D call: TRBD2 (6 bases). The V end was cut by 4 bases, the J end by 2 bases, with 20 bases between. This CDR3 has 17 residues. Germline CDR1 reads SGHNT; CDR2 reads YYREEE (reference sequence). CDR3 residues: CASSTVFGSGYTDTQYF. DNA of the CDR3: TGTGCCAGCAGCACAGTCTTTGGTAGCGGATACACAGATACGCAGTATTTT.

Notes on this clonotype: The germline gene is not matched at one end of the junction; a read error may be the cause. The J gene is TRBJ2-1, the V gene TRBV11-2; TRBD1 agrees at 11 bases. In germline, CDR1 is SGHAT, CDR2 FQNNGV. The CDR3 length is 17 residues. The CDR3 reads CVSTRHGGGQGGNGQFF. The CDR3 DNA reads TGTGTCAGCACCCGACACGGGGGGGGACAGGGGGGGAATGGGCAGTTCTTC.